The subject of this entry is one T cell receptor (beta chain). These data belong to a study of blood T cell repertoires in COVID-19. TCRdb's copy holds only in-frame clones and misses some; the assay was immunoSEQ multiplex PCR. The sample yields around 140,000 clones, approximately 90% seen once. This CDR3 is 15 amino acids long. The V end was cut by 4 bases, the J end by 2 bases, with 13 bases between. Per the germline V gene, CDR1 is LGHDT and CDR2 is YNNKEL (reference sequence). This rearrangement joins TRBV3-1 (or the pseudogene TRBV3-2) to TRBJ2-3; the D is unclear. What was sequenced was peripheral blood. The receptor was isolated from a woman aged 45-65 years with acute or convalescent COVID-19. This CDR3 reads CASSPGTFITDTQYF. In DNA form, the CDR3 reads TGTGCCAGCAGCCCAGGTACCTTTATCACAGATACGCAGTATTTT.